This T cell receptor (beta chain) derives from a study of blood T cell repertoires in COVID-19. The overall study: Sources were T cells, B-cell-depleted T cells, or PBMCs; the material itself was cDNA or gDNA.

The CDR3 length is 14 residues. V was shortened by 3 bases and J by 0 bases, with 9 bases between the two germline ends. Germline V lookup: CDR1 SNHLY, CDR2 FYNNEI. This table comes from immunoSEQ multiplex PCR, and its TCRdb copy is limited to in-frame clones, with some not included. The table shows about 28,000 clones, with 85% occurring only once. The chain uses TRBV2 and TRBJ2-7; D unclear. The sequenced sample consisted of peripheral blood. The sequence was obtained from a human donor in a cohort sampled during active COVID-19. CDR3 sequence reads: CASSEGSTSYEQYF. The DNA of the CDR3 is TGTGCCAGCAGTGAGGGCAGCACCTCCTACGAGCAGTACTTC.